This T cell receptor (beta chain) was observed in a study of blood T cells in healthy people across ages. General study points: Unsorted PBMCs ruled out conclusive naive versus antigen-experienced comparison.

This clonotype appeared a few times. The antigen is undetermined. The CDR3 extends over 11 amino acids. CDR1 KGHSH and CDR2 LQKENI come from the germline V gene. V dropped 2 bases and J dropped 8 bases, with 6 bases sitting between them. Using a J-beta primer mix together with a sample-barcoded 5' primer, a second PCR was run for roughly 7 to 12 cycles. MiXCR, applied by TCRdb to the 5' RACE reads, yields one record per CDR3 protein. The sample gives about 640,000 distinct CDR3 sequences, around three fifths of which show up once; 35% to 40% is in the top ten. The clonotype comes from a man aged 55 to 70 in good health. Material for sequencing was blood. The chain employs TRBV18 and TRBJ1-2, with D hard to call. CDR3 amino acids: CASSPVYGYTF. CDR3 sequence (DNA): TGTGCCAGCTCACCAGTATACGGCTACACCTTC.